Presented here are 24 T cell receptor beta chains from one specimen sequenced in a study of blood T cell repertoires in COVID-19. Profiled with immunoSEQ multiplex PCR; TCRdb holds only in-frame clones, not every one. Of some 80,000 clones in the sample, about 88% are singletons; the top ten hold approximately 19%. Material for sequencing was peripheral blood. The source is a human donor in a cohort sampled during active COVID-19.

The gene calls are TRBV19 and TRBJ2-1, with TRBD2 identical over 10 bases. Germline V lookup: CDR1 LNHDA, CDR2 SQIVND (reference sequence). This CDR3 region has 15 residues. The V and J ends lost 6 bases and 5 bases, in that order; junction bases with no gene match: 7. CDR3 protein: CASRELAGRNNEQFF. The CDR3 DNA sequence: TGTGCCAGTAGAGAACTAGCGGGACGTAACAATGAGCAGTTCTTC.

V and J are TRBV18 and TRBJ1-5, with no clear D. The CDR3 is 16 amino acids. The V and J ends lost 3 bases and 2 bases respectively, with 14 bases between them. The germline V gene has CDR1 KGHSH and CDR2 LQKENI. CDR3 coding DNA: TGTGCCAGCTCACCCATCGAAAGACGGGGCAATCAGCCCCAGCATTTT. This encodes CASSPIERRGNQPQHF.

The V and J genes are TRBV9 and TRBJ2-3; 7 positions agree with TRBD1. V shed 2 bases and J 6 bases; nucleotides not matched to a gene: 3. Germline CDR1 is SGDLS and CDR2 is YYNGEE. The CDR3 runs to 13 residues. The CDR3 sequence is CASSVSTGDTQYF. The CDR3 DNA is TGTGCCAGCAGCGTCTCGACAGGGGATACGCAGTATTTT.

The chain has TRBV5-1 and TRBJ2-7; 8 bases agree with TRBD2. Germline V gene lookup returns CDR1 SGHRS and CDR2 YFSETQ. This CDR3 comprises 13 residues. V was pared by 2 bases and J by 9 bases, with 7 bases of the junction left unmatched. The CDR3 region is CASSLGTSSVQYF. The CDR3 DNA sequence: TGCGCCAGCAGCTTAGGGACTAGTTCTGTGCAGTACTTC.

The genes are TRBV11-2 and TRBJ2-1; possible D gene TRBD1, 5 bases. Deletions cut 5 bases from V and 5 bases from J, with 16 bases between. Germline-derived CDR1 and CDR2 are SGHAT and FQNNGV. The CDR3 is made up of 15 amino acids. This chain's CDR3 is CASSPQGSLDNEQFF. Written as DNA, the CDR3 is TGTGCCAGCAGCCCGCAGGGATCGCTTGACAATGAGCAGTTCTTC.

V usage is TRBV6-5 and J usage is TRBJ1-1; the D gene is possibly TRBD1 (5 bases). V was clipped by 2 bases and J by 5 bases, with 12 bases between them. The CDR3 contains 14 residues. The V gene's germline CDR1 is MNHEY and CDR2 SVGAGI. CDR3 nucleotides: TGTGCCAGCAGTTACGAGGGCGGGGGGACTGAAGCTTTCTTT. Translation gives CASSYEGGGTEAFF.

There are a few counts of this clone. The CDR3 DNA is TGTGCCAGCAGCTTAAGCGGGACAGGAACTAATTCACCCCTCCACTTT. It specifies CASSLSGTGTNSPLHF. The chain carries TRBV7-2 and TRBJ1-6, with 8 positions matching TRBD1. The CDR3 covers 16 residues. With V trimmed by 2 bases and J by 6 bases, 6 bases remained unmatched. Germline CDR1 reads SGHTA; CDR2 reads FQGNSA.

CDR3: CASSQSGCGFRPGQSMDEQYF. The CDR3 nucleotides are TGCGCCAGCAGTCAATCCGGATGTGGGTTTCGGCCGGGACAGTCCATGGACGAGCAGTACTTC. The chain joins TRBV23-1 to TRBJ2-7; 7 nucleotides agree with TRBD1. TRBV23-1 has ORF status, its function being uncertain. The CDR3 loop spans 21 amino acids. V lost 0 bases, J lost 5 bases, and 25 bases stayed unmatched.

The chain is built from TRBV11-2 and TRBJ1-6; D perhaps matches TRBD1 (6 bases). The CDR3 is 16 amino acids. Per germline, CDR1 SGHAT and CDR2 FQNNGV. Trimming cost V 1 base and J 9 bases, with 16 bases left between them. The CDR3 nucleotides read TGTGCCAGCAGCTTAGGGCGGCAGGGGTCGGGTTCACCCCTCCACTTT. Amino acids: CASSLGRQGSGSPLHF.

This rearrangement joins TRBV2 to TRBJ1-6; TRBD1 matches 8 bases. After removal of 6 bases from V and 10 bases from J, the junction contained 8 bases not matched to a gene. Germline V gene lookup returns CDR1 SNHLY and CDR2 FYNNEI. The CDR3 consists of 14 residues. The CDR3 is CASRGQGLGSPLHF. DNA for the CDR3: TGTGCCAGCAGAGGACAGGGCCTCGGATCACCCCTCCACTTT.

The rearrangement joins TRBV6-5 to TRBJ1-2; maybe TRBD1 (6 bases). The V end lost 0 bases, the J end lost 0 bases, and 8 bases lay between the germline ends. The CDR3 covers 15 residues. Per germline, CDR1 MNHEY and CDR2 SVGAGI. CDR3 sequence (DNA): TGTGCCAGCAGTTACTCGGGACAAGCTAACTATGGCTACACCTTC. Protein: CASSYSGQANYGYTF.

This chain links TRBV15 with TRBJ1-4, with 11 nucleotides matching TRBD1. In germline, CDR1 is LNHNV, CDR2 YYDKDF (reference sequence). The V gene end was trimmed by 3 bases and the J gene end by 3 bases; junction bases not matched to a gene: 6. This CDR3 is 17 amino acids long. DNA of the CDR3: TGTGCCACCAGCAGGCCGCCGGGACAGGGGGCTAATGAAAAACTGTTTTTT. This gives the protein CATSRPPGQGANEKLFF.

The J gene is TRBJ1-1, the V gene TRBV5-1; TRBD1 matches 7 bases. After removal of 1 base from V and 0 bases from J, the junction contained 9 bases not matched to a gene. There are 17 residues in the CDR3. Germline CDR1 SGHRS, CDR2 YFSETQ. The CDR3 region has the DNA TGCGCCAGCAGCTTGCGGATTCGGACAGGAGTGAACACTGAAGCTTTCTTT. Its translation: CASSLRIRTGVNTEAFF.

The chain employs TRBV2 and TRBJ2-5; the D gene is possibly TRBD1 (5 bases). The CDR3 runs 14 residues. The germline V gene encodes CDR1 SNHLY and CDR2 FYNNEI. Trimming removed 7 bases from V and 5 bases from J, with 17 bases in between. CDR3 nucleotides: TGTGCCAGCATGAGATCTGTCAGGGTGGAGACCCAGTACTTC. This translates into CASMRSVRVETQYF. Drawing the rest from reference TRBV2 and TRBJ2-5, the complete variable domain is EPEVTQTPSHQVTQMGQEVILRCVPISNHLYFYWYRQILGQKVEFLVSFYNNEISEKSEIFDDQFSVERPDGSNFTLKIRSTKLEDSAMYFCASMRSVRVETQYFGPGTRLLVL.

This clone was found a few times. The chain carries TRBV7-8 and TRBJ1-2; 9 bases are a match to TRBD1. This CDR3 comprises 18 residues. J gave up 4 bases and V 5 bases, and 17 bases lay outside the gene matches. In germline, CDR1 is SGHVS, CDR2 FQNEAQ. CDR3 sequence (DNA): TGTGCCAGCAGCCCCAGCACGACCGGGACAGGGAGAACCTATGGCTACACCTTC. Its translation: CASSPSTTGTGRTYGYTF. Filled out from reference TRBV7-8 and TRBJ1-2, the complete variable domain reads GAGVSQSPRYKVAKRGQDVALRCDPISGHVSLFWYQQALGQGPEFLTYFQNEAQLDKSGLPSDRFFAERPEGSVSTLKIQRTQQEDSAVYLCASSPSTTGTGRTYGYTFGSGTRLTVV.

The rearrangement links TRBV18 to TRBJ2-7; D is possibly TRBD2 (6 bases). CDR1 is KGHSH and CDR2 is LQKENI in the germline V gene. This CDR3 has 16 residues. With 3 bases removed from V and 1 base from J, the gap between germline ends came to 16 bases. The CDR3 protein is CASSPPRAGSSYEQYF. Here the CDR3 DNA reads TGTGCCAGCTCACCGCCCCGTGCGGGGAGTTCCTACGAGCAGTACTTC.

CDR3 in DNA: TGCGCCAGCAGCTTGGGCCCGGCGGGGAGAAACGGGGGAAACACTGAAGCTTTCTTT. It codes for CASSLGPAGRNGGNTEAFF. The chain is built from TRBV5-1 and TRBJ1-1, with D possibly being TRBD1 (5 bases). V dropped 0 bases and J dropped 2 bases, with 23 bases sitting between them. CDR1 SGHRS and CDR2 YFSETQ come from the germline V gene. The CDR3 runs to 19 residues.

The DNA of the CDR3 is TGTGCCAGCAGTGAACACTTTAGGACTAGCGGGACTAGCACCGGGGAGCTGTTTTTT. It is translated as CASSEHFRTSGTSTGELFF. The rearrangement links TRBV6-1 to TRBJ2-2; 12 bases are shared with TRBD2. The CDR3 totals 19 residues. CDR1 MNHNS and CDR2 SASEGT come from the germline V gene. After removal of 2 bases from V and 4 bases from J, the junction contained 11 bases not matched to a gene.

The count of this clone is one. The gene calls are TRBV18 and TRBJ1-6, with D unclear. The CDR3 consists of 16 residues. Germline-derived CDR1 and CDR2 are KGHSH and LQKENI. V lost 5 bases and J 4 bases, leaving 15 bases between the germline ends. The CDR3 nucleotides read TGTGCCAGCTCATCCGACGAGGCTGGTTATAATTCACCCCTCCACTTT. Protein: CASSSDEAGYNSPLHF.

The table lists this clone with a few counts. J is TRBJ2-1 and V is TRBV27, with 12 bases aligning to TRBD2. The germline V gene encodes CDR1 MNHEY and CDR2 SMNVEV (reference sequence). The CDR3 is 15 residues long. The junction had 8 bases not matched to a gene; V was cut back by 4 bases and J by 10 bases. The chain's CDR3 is CASSSGLAGSGEQFF. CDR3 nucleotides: TGTGCCAGCAGTTCGGGACTAGCGGGCTCGGGCGAGCAGTTCTTC.

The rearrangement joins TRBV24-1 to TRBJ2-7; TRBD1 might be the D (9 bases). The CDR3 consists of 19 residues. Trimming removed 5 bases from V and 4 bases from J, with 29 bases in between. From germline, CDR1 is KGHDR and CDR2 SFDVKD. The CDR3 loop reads CATSAPQSGGDREEYEQYF. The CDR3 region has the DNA TGTGCCACCAGTGCCCCTCAGTCCGGGGGGGACAGGGAAGAGTACGAGCAGTACTTC.

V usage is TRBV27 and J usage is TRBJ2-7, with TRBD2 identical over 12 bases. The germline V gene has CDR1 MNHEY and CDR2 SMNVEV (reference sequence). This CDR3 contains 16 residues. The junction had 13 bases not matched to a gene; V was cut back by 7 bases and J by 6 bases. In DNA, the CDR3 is TGTGCCAGCACTTCCCTGACTAGCGGGAGTATAGGCGAGCAGTACTTC. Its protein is CASTSLTSGSIGEQYF.

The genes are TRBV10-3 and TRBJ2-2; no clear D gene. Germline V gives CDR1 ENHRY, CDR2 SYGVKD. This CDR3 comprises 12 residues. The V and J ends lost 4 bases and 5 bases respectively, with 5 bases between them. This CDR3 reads CAISATTGELFF. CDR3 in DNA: TGTGCCATCAGTGCCACTACCGGGGAGCTGTTTTTT.

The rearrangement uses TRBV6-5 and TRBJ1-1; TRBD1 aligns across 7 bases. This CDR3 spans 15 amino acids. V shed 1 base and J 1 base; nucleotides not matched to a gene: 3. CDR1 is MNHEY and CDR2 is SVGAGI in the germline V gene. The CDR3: CASSYWGQPNTEAFF. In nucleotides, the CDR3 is TGTGCCAGCAGTTACTGGGGACAGCCGAACACTGAAGCTTTCTTT.